These 22 T cell receptor beta chains share one sample of origin, sequenced in a study of blood T cell repertoires in COVID-19. Data came from immunoSEQ multiplex PCR; TCRdb stores just in-frame clones and leaves some out. The data show tens of thousands of clones, 83% seen once. The specimen was peripheral blood. The receptors shown here come from a man aged 80 or over with acute or convalescent COVID-19.

This rearrangement joins TRBV28 to TRBJ1-1, with D possibly matching TRBD1 (5 bases). Germline values: CDR1 MDHEN, CDR2 SYDVKM. The ends were cut back, 6 bases at V and 2 bases at J, with 13 bases in the middle. The CDR3 loop spans 14 amino acids. The CDR3 nucleotides are TGTGCCAGCAGACAGACAGAGTTTAACACTGAAGCTTTCTTT. Amino acids: CASRQTEFNTEAFF. Combining the CDR3 with reference TRBV28 and TRBJ1-1 gives the whole variable domain DVKVTQSSRYLVKRTGEKVFLECVQDMDHENMFWYRQDPGLGLRLIYFSYDVKMKEKGDIPEGYSVSREKKERFSLILESASTNQTSMYLCASRQTEFNTEAFFGQGTRLTVV.

The V call is TRBV28, the J call TRBJ2-7; 10 nucleotides match TRBD2. The CDR3 length is 15 residues. The germline V gene encodes CDR1 MDHEN and CDR2 SYDVKM. V was clipped by 6 bases and J by 3 bases; unmatched bases: 8. CDR3 bases: TGTGCCAGCAGGGAAGCTAGCGGGAGCTTCTACGAGCAGTACTTC. It encodes CASREASGSFYEQYF.

This clone has more than one count but fewer than ten. The chain carries TRBV7-3 and TRBJ1-2; 9 bases are shared with TRBD1. The J segment lost 5 bases and the V segment lost 2 bases, leaving 3 bases of the junction unmatched. The V gene's germline CDR1 is SGHTA and CDR2 FQGTGA. The CDR3 consists of 14 residues. DNA of the CDR3: TGTGCCAGCAGCTTAGACAGGGGGTCATATGGCTACACCTTC. This gives the protein CASSLDRGSYGYTF.

V gene TRBV7-3 combines with J gene TRBJ1-2; no definite D call. The CDR3 consists of 14 residues. Germline V lookup: CDR1 SGHTA, CDR2 FQGTGA. V was trimmed by 3 bases and J by 9 bases, leaving 17 bases between them. The CDR3 sequence is CASSLQVGNLSYTF. CDR3 nucleotides: TGTGCCAGCAGCTTGCAGGTTGGCAACTTGAGCTACACCTTC. Variable domain in full (rest from reference TRBV7-3 and TRBJ1-2): GAGVSQTPSNKVTEKGKYVELRCDPISGHTALYWYRQSLGQGPEFLIYFQGTGAADDSGLPNDRFFAVRPEGSVSTLKIQRTERGDSAVYLCASSLQVGNLSYTFGSGTRLTVV.

The chain joins TRBV19 to TRBJ1-5; possibly TRBD1 for D (5 bases). V dropped 3 bases and J dropped 5 bases, with 14 bases sitting between them. Germline V gene sequence: CDR1 LNHDA, CDR2 SQIVND (reference sequence). CDR3 length: 15 amino acids. The CDR3 loop reads CASSIPLGGDQPQHF. CDR3 DNA sequence: TGTGCCAGTAGTATCCCTTTGGGAGGGGATCAGCCCCAGCATTTT.

The rearrangement links TRBV4-1 to TRBJ1-5; 7 bases agree with TRBD1. V lost 1 base, J lost 4 bases, and 10 bases stayed unmatched. Per germline, CDR1 MGHRA and CDR2 YSYEKL. This CDR3 is built from 17 residues. CDR3 nucleotides: TGCGCCAGCAGCCAAGTTCCCCGGGACAGCAGTAATCAGCCCCAGCATTTT. Residues: CASSQVPRDSSNQPQHF.

This clone appeared once. The rearrangement joins TRBV19 to TRBJ1-5; D ambiguous. The germline gives CDR1 LNHDA, CDR2 SQIVND (reference sequence). This CDR3 is built from 13 residues. V lost 8 bases and J lost 2, with 10 bases in between. In DNA form, the CDR3 reads TGTGCCAGTCAAACTGGAGGCAATCAGCCCCAGCATTTT. Translating gives CASQTGGNQPQHF.

The CDR3 nucleotides read TGTGCCAGCAGTAAGGGAAAATATCCGGGACAGGGAGCGGTAAAACTGTTTTTT. It translates to CASSKGKYPGQGAVKLFF. The chain employs TRBV6-4 and TRBJ1-4; 9 positions agree with TRBD1. V lost 5 bases and J lost 10; bases outside the gene matches: 20. The V gene's germline CDR1 is MRHNA and CDR2 SNTAGT. The CDR3 is 18 amino acids.

The chain combines TRBV7-2 with TRBJ2-3, with a weak D call TRBD1 (6 bases). The CDR3 has 16 amino acids. V lost 4 bases and J lost 2, with 16 bases in between. Germline V lookup: CDR1 SGHTA, CDR2 FQGNSA. As DNA, the CDR3 is TGTGCCAGCAGCTCCCAGACCGGGACATCCACAGATACGCAGTATTTT. Translation: CASSSQTGTSTDTQYF.

The chain is built from TRBV7-9 and TRBJ1-1; D perhaps matches TRBD1 (6 bases). V was pared by 8 bases and J by 4 bases, with 17 bases between. The germline V gene encodes CDR1 SEHNR and CDR2 FQNEAQ (reference sequence). The CDR3 covers 14 residues. DNA for the CDR3: TGTGCCAGCCTTAACAGGGCCTGGGGCACTGAAGCTTTCTTT. Its translation: CASLNRAWGTEAFF. Full variable domain (remainder filled in from reference TRBV7-9 and TRBJ1-1): DTGVSQNPRHKITKRGQNVTFRCDPISEHNRLYWYRQTLGQGPEFLTYFQNEAQLEKSRLLSDRFSAERPKGSFSTLEIQRTEQGDSAMYLCASLNRAWGTEAFFGQGTRLTVV.

The CDR3 nucleotides read TGCAGTGGCTACAGGGTCAATGAGCAGTTCTTC. Translating gives CSGYRVNEQFF. The rearrangement uses TRBV20-1 and TRBJ2-1; a possible D gene is TRBD1 (6 bases). The CDR3 has 11 amino acids. From germline, CDR1 is DFQATT and CDR2 SNEGSKA (reference sequence). With 7 bases removed from V and 6 bases from J, the gap between germline ends came to 10 bases.

A single count supports this clone. V is TRBV7-2 and J is TRBJ1-3, with D tentatively TRBD1 (6 bases). Germline lookup yields CDR1 SGHTA and CDR2 FQGNSA. V lost 1 base to trimming and J lost 7 bases, with 17 bases between them. This CDR3 is built from 16 residues. Here the CDR3 reads CASSLDRDRRRNTIYF. The CDR3 nucleotides read TGTGCCAGCAGCTTAGACCGAGACAGGCGCAGGAACACCATATATTTT.

The chain is built from TRBV7-2 and TRBJ1-1; D perhaps matches TRBD1 (6 bases). V lost 4 bases and J lost 4, with 13 bases in between. CDR1 is SGHTA and CDR2 is FQGNSA in the germline V gene. This CDR3 contains 14 residues. CDR3 bases: TGTGCCAGCAGCTGGGACAACCGAGGCACTGAAGCTTTCTTT. Translation: CASSWDNRGTEAFF.

J is TRBJ2-7 and V is TRBV5-1; TRBD2 agrees at 7 bases. After removal of 0 bases from V and 0 bases from J, the junction contained 3 bases not matched to a gene. Germline V gene sequence: CDR1 SGHRS, CDR2 YFSETQ. CDR3 length: 15 amino acids. CDR3 DNA sequence: TGCGCCAGCAGCTTGGAGGCGGGAGACTCCTACGAGCAGTACTTC. Amino acids: CASSLEAGDSYEQYF.

This clone appeared once. The chain combines TRBV7-9 with TRBJ1-5; TRBD1 is a possible D gene (5 bases). CDR3 size: 14 residues. Per germline, CDR1 SEHNR and CDR2 FQNEAQ (reference sequence). Trimming took 1 base from V and 4 from J, leaving 8 bases between them. This chain's CDR3 is CASSLVDINQPQHF. CDR3 sequence (DNA): TGTGCCAGCAGCTTAGTGGACATTAATCAGCCCCAGCATTTT. The variable domain in full, with the rest retrieved from reference TRBV7-9 and TRBJ1-5, is DTGVSQNPRHKITKRGQNVTFRCDPISEHNRLYWYRQTLGQGPEFLTYFQNEAQLEKSRLLSDRFSAERPKGSFSTLEIQRTEQGDSAMYLCASSLVDINQPQHFGDGTRLSIL.

The chain combines TRBV6-5 with TRBJ1-1; no firm D call. Trimming removed 0 bases from V and 7 bases from J, with 6 bases in between. Germline V gene lookup returns CDR1 MNHEY and CDR2 SVGAGI. CDR3 size: 12 residues. The CDR3 DNA reads TGTGCCAGCAGTTACTCGACGGGTGAAGCTTTCTTT. Protein sequence: CASSYSTGEAFF.

The chain is built from TRBV27 and TRBJ1-1; 7 bases are a match to TRBD1. Per the germline V gene, CDR1 is MNHEY and CDR2 is SMNVEV (reference sequence). This CDR3 region has 14 residues. V lost 6 bases and J lost 0; bases outside the gene matches: 4. The CDR3 DNA is TGTGCCAGCAGAACCGGGACAGTGAACACTGAAGCTTTCTTT. It yields the protein CASRTGTVNTEAFF.

V usage is TRBV29-1 and J usage is TRBJ2-3; D is possibly TRBD2 (6 bases). The germline CDR1 and CDR2 sequences are SQVTM and ANQGSEA. This CDR3 is 13 amino acids long. V lost 2 bases to trimming and J lost 2 bases, with 8 bases between them. CDR3 region: CSVEWGLTDTQYF. CDR3 coding DNA: TGCAGCGTTGAATGGGGACTCACAGATACGCAGTATTTT.

The gene calls are TRBV7-2 and TRBJ1-6, with a tentative D call TRBD1 (5 bases). This CDR3 spans 17 amino acids. Trimming took 7 bases from V and 0 from J, leaving 16 bases between them. The germline CDR1 and CDR2 sequences are SGHTA and FQGNSA. The CDR3 nucleotides read TGTGCCAGCAACCTGGACGGGGGGAGCTCCTATAATTCACCCCTCCACTTT. Encoded protein: CASNLDGGSSYNSPLHF.

The chain carries TRBV28 and TRBJ1-2; D unresolved. CDR3 length equals 13 residues. The ends were cut back, 3 bases at V and 1 base at J, with 6 bases in the middle. Germline V gene lookup returns CDR1 MDHEN and CDR2 SYDVKM. CDR3 in amino acids: CASSLSDNYGYTF. The CDR3 DNA follows: TGTGCCAGCAGTTTGAGCGATAACTATGGCTACACCTTC.

The V gene is TRBV7-3, the J gene TRBJ2-1, with 12 bases lining up with TRBD1. CDR1 SGHTA and CDR2 FQGTGA come from the germline V gene. Unmatched junction bases numbered 10, after V lost 5 bases and J lost 5 bases. This CDR3 is 17 amino acids long. Written as DNA, the CDR3 is TGTGCCAGCAGCGGGCCTGGGACAGGGGGCTTCGACAATGAGCAGTTCTTC. As protein: CASSGPGTGGFDNEQFF.

This clone has a single count. This rearrangement joins TRBV18 to TRBJ2-1; no clear D. The CDR3 is made up of 17 amino acids. Trimming removed 3 bases from V and 0 bases from J, with 15 bases in between. Germline assignment: CDR1 KGHSH and CDR2 LQKENI. CDR3 residues: CASSPLSPGSSYNEQFF. The CDR3 coding sequence is TGTGCCAGCTCACCCCTATCGCCAGGAAGCTCCTACAATGAGCAGTTCTTC.